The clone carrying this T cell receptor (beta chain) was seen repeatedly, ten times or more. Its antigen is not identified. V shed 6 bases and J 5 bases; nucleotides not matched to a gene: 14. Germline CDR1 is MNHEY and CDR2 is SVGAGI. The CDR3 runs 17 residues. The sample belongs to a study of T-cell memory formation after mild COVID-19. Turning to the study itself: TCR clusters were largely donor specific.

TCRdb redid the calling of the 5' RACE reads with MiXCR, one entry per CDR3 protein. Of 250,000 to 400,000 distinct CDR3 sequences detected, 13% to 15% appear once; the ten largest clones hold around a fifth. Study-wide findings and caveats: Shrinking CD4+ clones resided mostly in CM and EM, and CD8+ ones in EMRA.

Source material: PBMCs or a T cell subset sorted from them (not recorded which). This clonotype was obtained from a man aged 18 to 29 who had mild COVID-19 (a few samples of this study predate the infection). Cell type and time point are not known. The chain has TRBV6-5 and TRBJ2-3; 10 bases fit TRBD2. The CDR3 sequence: CASSSLAAGGPKDTQYF. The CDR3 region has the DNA TGTGCCAGCAGCTCGCTAGCAGCGGGGGGGCCGAAAGATACGCAGTATTTT.